These 26 T cell receptor beta chains share one sample of origin, sequenced in a study of blood T cell repertoires in COVID-19. Some clones are missing from TCRdb's copy, which holds only in-frame ones; the method was immunoSEQ multiplex PCR. This table holds about 38,000 clones, about 90% found once. The specimen sequenced was peripheral blood. These receptors came from a man between 60 and 75 years old with active or convalescent COVID-19.

In this sample, this clone turned up a few times. Here the CDR3 DNA reads TGTGCCAGCAGCCCACAGGGGAGCCGGACAGATACGCAGTATTTT. This codes for CASSPQGSRTDTQYF. The V gene is TRBV5-5, the J gene TRBJ2-3, with 7 bases aligning to TRBD1. This CDR3 region has 15 residues. The germline V gene has CDR1 SGHKS and CDR2 YYEKEE (reference sequence). Trimming took 4 bases from V and 3 from J; bases not matched to a gene: 8.

The genes are TRBV19 and TRBJ2-3; 7 nucleotides agree with TRBD2. V was pared by 3 bases and J by 3 bases, with 6 bases of the junction left unmatched. The germline V gene encodes CDR1 LNHDA and CDR2 SQIVND (reference sequence). The CDR3 runs 15 residues. The CDR3 nucleotides read TGTGCCAGTAGTATCGAAGCGGGACGAACAGATACGCAGTATTTT. The encoded protein is CASSIEAGRTDTQYF.

CDR3: CASSFQTGPNEKLFF. In nucleotides, the CDR3 is TGTGCCAGCAGTTTCCAGACAGGACCTAATGAAAAACTGTTTTTT. This chain connects TRBV28 to TRBJ1-4, with a possible D match to TRBD1 (6 bases). V gave up 3 bases and J gave up 3 bases, with 11 bases separating them. Germline values: CDR1 MDHEN, CDR2 SYDVKM. The CDR3 is 15 residues long.

A single count supports this clone. The CDR3 reads CASSLPGKTEAFF. The DNA for the CDR3 is TGTGCCAGCAGTTTACCGGGGAAGACTGAAGCTTTCTTT. J is TRBJ1-1 and V is TRBV28; D remains unclear. The length of the CDR3 is 13 residues. V dropped 2 bases and J dropped 5 bases, with 9 bases sitting between them. Germline values: CDR1 MDHEN, CDR2 SYDVKM.

The chain employs TRBV2 and TRBJ2-7; 8 bases are shared with TRBD1. The CDR3 has 14 residues. V dropped 7 bases and J dropped 3; count of bases not matched to a gene: 8. Germline lookup yields CDR1 SNHLY and CDR2 FYNNEI. The DNA for the CDR3 is TGTGCCAGCATAATGGGTGGACAGGGCTACGAGCAGTACTTC. It translates to CASIMGGQGYEQYF.

Turning to this clone: This sample includes further DNA sequences coding for the same CDR3. The gene calls are TRBV5-1 and TRBJ2-5; TRBD1 might be the D (6 bases). Germline lookup yields CDR1 SGHRS and CDR2 YFSETQ. Between the trimmed V and J ends, which lost 0 bases and 4 bases, there was a span of 10 bases. The CDR3 has 14 residues. The CDR3 sequence: CASSLGGLGETQYF. DNA of the CDR3: TGCGCCAGCAGCTTGGGGGGGCTGGGAGAGACCCAGTACTTC.

The CDR3 sequence is CASAHEGLGNEQFF. The CDR3 DNA is TGTGCCAGCGCCCACGAGGGACTAGGAAATGAGCAGTTCTTC. V and J are TRBV7-9 and TRBJ2-1, with 8 bases lining up with TRBD2. The germline V gene has CDR1 SEHNR and CDR2 FQNEAQ (reference sequence). The V segment lost 8 bases and the J segment 7 bases; nucleotides outside the gene matches: 10. This CDR3 has 14 amino acids.

This chain links TRBV9 with TRBJ2-1; the D gene is possibly TRBD1 (6 bases). The CDR3 totals 16 residues. V was clipped by 4 bases and J by 2 bases, with 16 bases between them. Germline values: CDR1 SGDLS, CDR2 YYNGEE. CDR3 sequence reads: CASSPGVAGAYNEQFF. The CDR3 coding sequence is TGTGCCAGCAGCCCCGGGGTGGCAGGGGCCTACAATGAGCAGTTCTTC.

A few counts support this clone. This sequence joins TRBV29-1 and TRBJ2-2; TRBD1 is a possible D gene (6 bases). CDR1 SQVTM and CDR2 ANQGSEA come from the germline V gene. Deletions cut 8 bases from V and 3 bases from J, with 10 bases between. The CDR3 has 12 residues. The CDR3 reads CSLGGDTGELFF. In DNA form, the CDR3 reads TGCAGCCTTGGGGGCGACACCGGGGAGCTGTTTTTT.

The chain employs TRBV19 and TRBJ1-3, with 7 bases identical to TRBD1. Unmatched junction bases numbered 17, after V lost 5 bases and J lost 4 bases. The CDR3 loop spans 18 amino acids. Germline lookup yields CDR1 LNHDA and CDR2 SQIVND (reference sequence). As DNA, the CDR3 is TGTGCCAGTAGTCCATGGACAGGACGGGGAGCAGACGGAAACACCATATATTTT. This translates into CASSPWTGRGADGNTIYF.

V is TRBV4-2 and J is TRBJ2-7, with D tentatively TRBD2 (6 bases). Trimming cost V 1 base and J 1 base, with 23 bases left between them. This CDR3 is 19 amino acids long. Germline assignment: CDR1 LGHNA and CDR2 YNFKEQ. In DNA form, the CDR3 reads TGTGCCAGCAGCCAAGGCGCGAGTTTGGGGGACTTACCTTCCTACGAGCAGTACTTC. It encodes CASSQGASLGDLPSYEQYF.

The chain couples TRBV5-6 to TRBJ1-3; 7 bases fit TRBD1. This CDR3 contains 14 residues. The germline V gene has CDR1 SGHDT and CDR2 YYEEEE. V dropped 4 bases and J dropped 9; count of bases not matched to a gene: 10. CDR3 in DNA: TGTGCCAGCAGCCGTGACAGGGTCGGGAGCACCATATATTTT. It specifies CASSRDRVGSTIYF.

The gene calls are TRBV27 and TRBJ1-2; D ambiguous. The CDR3 is 13 residues long. The germline V and J ends were trimmed by 3 bases and 2 bases, with 7 bases remaining between them. Germline CDR1 and CDR2: MNHEY and SMNVEV (reference sequence). This CDR3 is CASSFQKNYGYTF. The CDR3, as DNA: TGTGCCAGCAGTTTCCAGAAAAACTATGGCTACACCTTC.

V usage is TRBV5-8 and J usage is TRBJ1-5; TRBD1 agrees at 9 bases. V lost 4 bases to trimming and J lost 4 bases; unmatched junction nucleotides: 3. This CDR3 has 14 amino acids. CDR1 is SGHTS and CDR2 is YDEGEE in the germline V gene. In DNA, the CDR3 is TGTGCCAGCAGCAGGGGACAGGGAAATCAGCCCCAGCATTTT. Translating it yields CASSRGQGNQPQHF.

The chain has TRBV5-6 and TRBJ2-2; possible D gene TRBD1, 6 bases. CDR1 SGHDT and CDR2 YYEEEE come from the germline V gene. The CDR3 length is 14 residues. V lost 0 bases to trimming and J lost 8 bases, with 11 bases between them. As DNA, the CDR3 is TGTGCCAGCAGCTTGGAGACAGGCGTTGGGGAGCTGTTTTTT. It is translated as CASSLETGVGELFF. The whole variable domain, filled in from reference TRBV5-6 and TRBJ2-2, reads DAGVTQSPTHLIKTRGQQVTLRCSPKSGHDTVSWYQQALGQGPQFIFQYYEEEERQRGNFPDRFSGHQFPNYSSELNVNALLLGDSALYLCASSLETGVGELFFGEGSRLTVL.

The chain employs TRBV7-3 and TRBJ2-7, with a possible D match to TRBD1 (6 bases). The CDR3 is made up of 15 amino acids. Germline loops: CDR1 SGHTA, CDR2 FQGTGA. V lost 3 bases to trimming and J lost 6 bases, with 18 bases between them. CDR3 protein: CASSFPHRALGEQYF. The CDR3, as DNA: TGTGCCAGCAGCTTCCCTCACAGGGCTCTTGGCGAGCAGTACTTC.

The chain has TRBV13 and TRBJ2-7, with 8 bases that match TRBD1. Germline V gives CDR1 PRHDT, CDR2 FYEKMQ (reference sequence). There are 14 residues in the CDR3. With V trimmed by 0 bases and J by 4 bases, 2 bases remained unmatched. This CDR3 is CASSLGRGLYEQYF. The DNA for the CDR3 is TGTGCCAGCAGCTTAGGCAGGGGGCTTTACGAGCAGTACTTC.

The chain joins TRBV5-4 to TRBJ2-2, with 8 bases lining up with TRBD1. CDR1 and CDR2 from the germline V gene are SGHNT and YYREEE (reference sequence). The V and J ends lost 4 bases and 3 bases, in that order; junction bases with no gene match: 11. CDR3 length: 17 residues. The CDR3 nucleotides read TGTGCCAGCAGCCCCCGGGCCAGGGGGCGGGACACCGGGGAGCTGTTTTTT. As protein: CASSPRARGRDTGELFF.

The chain is built from TRBV5-1 and TRBJ2-5; a weak D match, TRBD2 (7 bases). Trimming removed 4 bases at V and 4 bases at J, with 23 bases between. Per the germline V gene, CDR1 is SGHRS and CDR2 is YFSETQ. This CDR3 contains 17 residues. The DNA of the CDR3 is TGCGCCAGCAGCCAAGGATCTCGGGGGGCTTTTGTAGAGACCCAGTACTTC. Its protein is CASSQGSRGAFVETQYF.

This clone was recorded once. The chain has TRBV5-6 and TRBJ2-7; D not resolved. Germline CDR1 reads SGHDT; CDR2 reads YYEEEE. This CDR3 has 14 amino acids. The V end was cut by 4 bases, the J end by 3 bases, with 14 bases between. CDR3 bases: TGTGCCAGCAGCCTACTGCTGATCGACTACGAGCAGTACTTC. This codes for CASSLLLIDYEQYF.

CDR3 in DNA: TGTGCCAGCAGTGACAGAAAAAAGAACACTGAAGCTTTCTTT. It yields the protein CASSDRKKNTEAFF. The chain uses TRBV6-1 and TRBJ1-1; D gene unclear. Germline V CDR1 and CDR2: MNHNS, SASEGT. V lost 3 bases to trimming and J lost 1 base, with 9 bases between them. The CDR3 length is 14 residues.

The rearrangement links TRBV12-5 to TRBJ2-1, with TRBD2 matching 14 bases. Looked up from germline, CDR1 is LGHNT and CDR2 is FRNRAP. This CDR3 region has 18 residues. V lost 5 bases to trimming and J lost 3 bases; unmatched junction nucleotides: 9. The CDR3 DNA is TGTGCTAGTGGTCCGGGACTAGCGGGAGTAGTAAACTACAATGAGCAGTTCTTC. Translating it yields CASGPGLAGVVNYNEQFF. Full variable domain (remainder filled in from reference TRBV12-5 and TRBJ2-1): DARVTQTPRHKVTEMGQEVTMRCQPILGHNTVFWYRQTMMQGLELLAYFRNRAPLDDSGMPKDRFSAEMPDATLATLKIQPSEPRDSAVYFCASGPGLAGVVNYNEQFFGPGTRLTVL.

This rearrangement joins TRBV18 to TRBJ1-2; TRBD1 might be the D (5 bases). The CDR3 contains 13 residues. The germline V gene has CDR1 KGHSH and CDR2 LQKENI. V was clipped by 3 bases and J by 6 bases, with 11 bases between them. The CDR3 coding sequence is TGTGCCAGCTCACCCGGGGGAGGACATGGCTACACCTTC. Translating it yields CASSPGGGHGYTF.

This clone has only one observation. The chain combines TRBV6-5 with TRBJ1-1; the D gene is possibly TRBD1 (5 bases). Per germline, CDR1 MNHEY and CDR2 SVGAGI. V lost 0 bases and J lost 5, with 7 bases in between. The CDR3 runs to 13 residues. This CDR3 reads CASSYSGGTEAFF. CDR3 DNA sequence: TGTGCCAGCAGTTACTCGGGGGGGACTGAAGCTTTCTTT.

The chain combines TRBV27 with TRBJ2-7; TRBD1 agrees at 9 bases. Germline loops: CDR1 MNHEY, CDR2 SMNVEV (reference sequence). This CDR3 comprises 15 residues. Unmatched junction bases numbered 13, after V lost 3 bases and J lost 10 bases. Here the CDR3 DNA reads TGTGCCAGCAGTTTGGAGGACAGGGGTATCGGGAAACAGTACTTC. Encoded protein: CASSLEDRGIGKQYF.

This chain connects TRBV28 to TRBJ1-6; D gene unclear. The CDR3 has 13 residues. The V gene lost 1 base and the J gene lost 7 bases, with 5 bases spanning the gap. Germline values: CDR1 MDHEN, CDR2 SYDVKM. The CDR3 reads CASSLFENSPLHF. As DNA, the CDR3 is TGTGCCAGCAGTTTATTTGAGAATTCACCCCTCCACTTT.